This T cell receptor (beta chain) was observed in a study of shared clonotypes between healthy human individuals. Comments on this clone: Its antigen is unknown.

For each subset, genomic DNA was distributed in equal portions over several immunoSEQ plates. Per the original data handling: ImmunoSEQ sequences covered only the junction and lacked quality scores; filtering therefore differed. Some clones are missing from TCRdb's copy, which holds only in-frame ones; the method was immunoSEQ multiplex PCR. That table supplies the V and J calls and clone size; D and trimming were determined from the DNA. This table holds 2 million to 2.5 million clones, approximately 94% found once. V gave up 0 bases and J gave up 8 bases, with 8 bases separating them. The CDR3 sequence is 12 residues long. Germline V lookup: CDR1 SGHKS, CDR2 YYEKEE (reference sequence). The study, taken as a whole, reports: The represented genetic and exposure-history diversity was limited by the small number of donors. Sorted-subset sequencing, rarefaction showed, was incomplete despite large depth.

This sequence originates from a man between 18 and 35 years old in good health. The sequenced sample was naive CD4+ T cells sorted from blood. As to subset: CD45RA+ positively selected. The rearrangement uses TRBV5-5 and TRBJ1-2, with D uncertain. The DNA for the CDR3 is TGTGCCAGCAGCTTGGAGCCTAAGGGCTACACCTTC. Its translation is CASSLEPKGYTF.